The 21 T cell receptor beta chains reported below all come from one sample, sequenced in a study of blood T cell repertoires in COVID-19. Produced via immunoSEQ multiplex PCR; TCRdb's table is partial and in-frame only. This table holds approximately 74,000 clones, 80% to 90% found once. Sequenced material: peripheral blood. These TCRs come from a woman aged 80 or over with active or convalescent COVID-19.

This clone was found once. The J gene is TRBJ1-2, the V gene TRBV7-2; tentative D call: TRBD1 (6 bases). This CDR3 comprises 13 residues. V was pared by 5 bases and J by 4 bases, with 11 bases between. The germline V gene has CDR1 SGHTA and CDR2 FQGNSA. The CDR3 nucleotides read TGTGCCAGCAGCCCGGGACAACCCTATGGCTACACCTTC. Translated, it gives CASSPGQPYGYTF. Combining the CDR3 with reference TRBV7-2 and TRBJ1-2 gives the whole variable domain GAGVSQSPSNKVTEKGKDVELRCDPISGHTALYWYRQSLGQGLEFLIYFQGNSAPDKSGLPSDRFSAERTGGSVSTLTIQRTQQEDSAVYLCASSPGQPYGYTFGSGTRLTVV.

The chain recombines TRBV6-2 or TRBV6-3 with TRBJ2-2, with 8 bases that match TRBD1. In germline, CDR1 is MNHEY, CDR2 SVGEGT. The CDR3 runs to 15 residues. V shed 4 bases, J shed 4 bases, and the junction held 5 bases outside the gene matches. CDR3 bases: TGTGCCAGCAGTTGGGGGACAGGTTCCACCGGGGAGCTGTTTTTT. Residues: CASSWGTGSTGELFF.

The chain has TRBV7-2 and TRBJ1-5; the match to TRBD1 covers 7 bases. The CDR3 is 15 amino acids. The ends lost 5 bases at V and 4 bases at J; junction bases unmatched: 8. Germline CDR1 reads SGHTA; CDR2 reads FQGNSA. CDR3: CASSPRTGSNQPQHF. Here the CDR3 DNA reads TGTGCCAGCAGCCCTCGGACAGGATCAAATCAGCCCCAGCATTTT.

V usage is TRBV7-9 and J usage is TRBJ2-3; D not certain. Germline CDR1 SEHNR, CDR2 FQNEAQ (reference sequence). There are 14 residues in the CDR3. Trimming cost V 5 bases and J 1 base, with 10 bases left between them. The CDR3 here is CASSPRARTDTQYF. DNA for the CDR3: TGTGCCAGCAGCCCCCGAGCCCGCACAGATACGCAGTATTTT.

The V gene is TRBV27, the J gene TRBJ2-1; TRBD1 matches 9 bases. The junction had 7 bases not matched to a gene; V was cut back by 2 bases and J by 8 bases. Germline V gene sequence: CDR1 MNHEY, CDR2 SMNVEV (reference sequence). This CDR3 is 15 amino acids long. The CDR3 nucleotides read TGTGCCAGCAGTTTAGACGACAGGGGGTCCCATGAGCAGTTCTTC. Translated, it gives CASSLDDRGSHEQFF.

This clone occurred once. Here the CDR3 reads CASSQGLDRGDTEAFF. In nucleotides, the CDR3 is TGTGCCAGCAGCCAAGGATTAGACAGGGGGGACACTGAAGCTTTCTTT. The chain combines TRBV14 with TRBJ1-1; TRBD1 agrees at 9 bases. V lost 1 base to trimming and J lost 3 bases; unmatched junction nucleotides: 6. The CDR3 runs to 16 residues. Germline lookup yields CDR1 SGHDN and CDR2 FVKESK.

This rearrangement joins TRBV2 to TRBJ2-3, with 14 bases identical to TRBD2. The CDR3 loop spans 19 amino acids. Per the germline V gene, CDR1 is SNHLY and CDR2 is FYNNEI. With 6 bases clipped from V and 2 bases from J, the junction kept 13 bases outside the gene matches. CDR3 nucleotide sequence: TGTGCCAGCAGCCGCGGGACTAGCGGGGGAGTCTCCCCCACAGATACGCAGTATTTT. Residues: CASSRGTSGGVSPTDTQYF.

V is TRBV7-2 and J is TRBJ2-1; D is ambiguous. The CDR3 consists of 12 residues. The germline V gene has CDR1 SGHTA and CDR2 FQGNSA. Trimming cost V 5 bases and J 4 bases, with 6 bases left between them. The chain's CDR3 is CASSPTYNEQFF. The CDR3 coding sequence is TGTGCCAGCAGCCCCACTTACAATGAGCAGTTCTTC.

The chain combines TRBV7-2 with TRBJ1-1; D remains unclear. This CDR3 is 14 amino acids long. Trimming left V 2 bases short and J 4 bases short, with 11 bases between. The germline CDR1 and CDR2 sequences are SGHTA and FQGNSA. CDR3 region: CASSLRRRGTEAFF. The CDR3 bases are TGTGCCAGCAGCTTAAGGAGGCGGGGCACTGAAGCTTTCTTT. The full variable domain, rest sourced from reference TRBV7-2 and TRBJ1-1, is GAGVSQSPSNKVTEKGKDVELRCDPISGHTALYWYRQSLGQGLEFLIYFQGNSAPDKSGLPSDRFSAERTGGSVSTLTIQRTQQEDSAVYLCASSLRRRGTEAFFGQGTRLTVV.

The chain links TRBV19 to TRBJ2-5; D possibly corresponds to TRBD2 (7 bases). V gave up 4 bases and J gave up 2 bases, with 11 bases separating them. The CDR3 extends over 14 amino acids. CDR1 and CDR2 from the germline V gene are LNHDA and SQIVND (reference sequence). The CDR3 spells CASSRGGRQETQYF. The CDR3 bases are TGTGCCAGTAGTAGGGGGGGCCGACAAGAGACCCAGTACTTC.

This clone was counted once. The chain uses TRBV2 and TRBJ1-4, with 7 bases lining up with TRBD1. This CDR3 has 12 amino acids. Germline V gene sequence: CDR1 SNHLY, CDR2 FYNNEI. V lost 11 bases, J lost 3 bases, and 3 bases stayed unmatched. CDR3 coding DNA: TGTGCCGGAGGACAGGCTAATGAAAAACTGTTTTTT. Its translation: CAGGQANEKLFF.

The chain joins TRBV5-1 to TRBJ2-3, with 7 bases identical to TRBD1. Germline loops: CDR1 SGHRS, CDR2 YFSETQ. V dropped 3 bases and J dropped 2; count of bases not matched to a gene: 3. The CDR3 is 14 residues long. CDR3 region: CASSSGQDTDTQYF. DNA for the CDR3: TGCGCCAGCAGCTCAGGACAGGACACAGATACGCAGTATTTT.

A word on this clone: At one end, the junction sequence differs from germline, possibly due to a read error. The J gene is TRBJ2-2, the V gene TRBV5-1; no definite D call. CDR1 is SGHRS and CDR2 is YFSETQ in the germline V gene. This CDR3 spans 14 amino acids. The CDR3: CASNLAANTGELFF. The DNA for the CDR3 is TGCGCCAGCAACTTGGCGGCGAACACCGGGGAGCTGTTTTTT.

V gene TRBV11-3 combines with J gene TRBJ2-7, with a tentative D call TRBD2 (5 bases). CDR1 and CDR2 (germline): SGHNT, YENEEA. The V end lost 5 bases, the J end lost 7 bases, and 15 bases lay between the germline ends. There are 13 residues in the CDR3. CDR3: CASSPPGTGEQYF. CDR3 sequence (DNA): TGTGCCAGCAGCCCACCAGGCACGGGAGAGCAGTACTTC.

This chain uses TRBV6-5 with TRBJ2-5; 7 nucleotides align to TRBD1. The CDR3 has 13 amino acids. V gave up 8 bases and J gave up 4 bases; unmatched junction bases: 7. From germline, CDR1 is MNHEY and CDR2 SVGAGI. The CDR3 DNA follows: TGTGCCAGCTCCCGGGACAGAGGAGAGACCCAGTACTTC. Translating it yields CASSRDRGETQYF.

The J gene is TRBJ1-1, the V gene TRBV18; D might be TRBD1 (6 bases). Trimming removed 5 bases from V and 1 base from J, with 17 bases in between. In germline, CDR1 is KGHSH, CDR2 LQKENI. The CDR3 spans 16 residues. In DNA form, the CDR3 reads TGTGCCAGCTCATTTGCACAGGGCCGAGGGAACACTGAAGCTTTCTTT. Protein: CASSFAQGRGNTEAFF.

This chain links TRBV5-8 with TRBJ2-1; D may be TRBD1 (5 bases). Between the trimmed V and J ends, which lost 4 bases and 11 bases, there was a span of 25 bases. Per the germline V gene, CDR1 is SGHTS and CDR2 is YDEGEE. The CDR3 is made up of 16 amino acids. CDR3: CASSQTTQGPPLQQFF. The DNA for the CDR3 is TGTGCCAGCAGCCAAACCACCCAGGGCCCCCCACTTCAGCAGTTCTTC.

The chain recombines TRBV27 with TRBJ2-1, with 10 positions matching TRBD2. Germline CDR1 MNHEY, CDR2 SMNVEV (reference sequence). The CDR3 totals 18 residues. J lost 4 bases, V lost 3 bases, and 12 bases had no gene match. CDR3 DNA: TGTGCCAGCAGTTTGGGGACCTATCTAGCGGGGGCTTACAATGAGCAGTTCTTC. It codes for CASSLGTYLAGAYNEQFF.

This chain joins TRBV5-1 and TRBJ1-1; perhaps TRBD1 as D (6 bases). Per germline, CDR1 SGHRS and CDR2 YFSETQ. Trimming removed 4 bases from V and 2 bases from J, with 18 bases in between. The CDR3 loop spans 16 amino acids. The CDR3, as DNA: TGCGCCAGCAGCCCGGCGGGGGGCCCAACCAACACTGAAGCTTTCTTT. Translated, it gives CASSPAGGPTNTEAFF.

The gene calls are TRBV19 and TRBJ1-3; D is undetermined. This CDR3 comprises 15 residues. V lost 5 bases and J 0 bases, leaving 11 bases between the germline ends. Per the germline V gene, CDR1 is LNHDA and CDR2 is SQIVND (reference sequence). The CDR3 spells CASSAVGSSGNTIYF. The CDR3 DNA reads TGTGCCAGTAGTGCCGTCGGTAGCTCTGGAAACACCATATATTTT.

This clone was detected only once. The rearrangement joins TRBV5-1 to TRBJ1-2; no reliable D call. CDR3 length: 13 amino acids. Germline CDR1 and CDR2: SGHRS and YFSETQ. With 0 bases removed from V and 4 bases from J, the gap between germline ends came to 7 bases. The CDR3 loop is CASSLGGLYGYTF. The CDR3, as DNA: TGCGCCAGCAGCTTGGGCGGACTCTATGGCTACACCTTC. Looking up the rest from reference TRBV5-1 and TRBJ1-2 gives the full variable domain: KAGVTQTPRYLIKTRGQQVTLSCSPISGHRSVSWYQQTPGQGLQFLFEYFSETQRNKGNFPGRFSGRQFSNSRSEMNVSTLELGDSALYLCASSLGGLYGYTFGSGTRLTVV.